The next 25 T cell receptor beta chains were all read from a single sample in a study of blood T cell repertoires in COVID-19. TCRdb keeps only in-frame clones here, not all; method: immunoSEQ multiplex PCR. The sample has around 100,000 clones, about 77% seen once. The sequencing sample was made of peripheral blood. The source of these receptors is a man between 65 and 80 years old with active or convalescent COVID-19.

V and J are TRBV4-1 and TRBJ2-1; tentative D call: TRBD1 (5 bases). The V end lost 3 bases, the J end lost 3 bases, and 9 bases lay between the germline ends. The CDR3 has 14 residues. Germline V gives CDR1 MGHRA, CDR2 YSYEKL. The DNA for the CDR3 is TGCGCCAGCAGCCATCATCAGGGCTACAATGAGCAGTTCTTC. Its protein product is CASSHHQGYNEQFF.

The chain is built from TRBV6-5 and TRBJ2-7; 7 bases are a match to TRBD2. In germline, CDR1 is MNHEY, CDR2 SVGAGI. This CDR3 has 14 residues. V shed 2 bases and J 6 bases; nucleotides not matched to a gene: 7. The CDR3 DNA follows: TGTGCCAGCAGTTACGGGGGGGAAAGGGGCGAGCAGTACTTC. Amino acids: CASSYGGERGEQYF.

The genes are TRBV21-1 and TRBJ2-7; TRBD1 is taken as the D call from the table, unchecked against the DNA. TRBV21-1 is marked as a pseudogene. CDR3 length: 15 residues. The CDR3 DNA reads TGTGCCAGCAGCAAAACACGGGACACAAACTACGAGCAGTACTTC. As protein: CASSKTRDTNYEQYF.

This clone was detected ten times or more. CDR3 DNA: TGCGCCAGCAGCCAGCGGGGGAGCACCGGGGAGCTGTTTTTT. Translation gives CASSQRGSTGELFF. The gene calls are TRBV4-3 and TRBJ2-2; 7 bases agree with TRBD2. Germline loops: CDR1 LGHNA, CDR2 YSLEER. V gave up 3 bases and J gave up 4 bases; unmatched junction bases: 2. CDR3 length: 14 amino acids.

The J gene is TRBJ2-7, the V gene TRBV5-6; the match to TRBD2 covers 10 bases. This CDR3 comprises 15 residues. CDR1 SGHDT and CDR2 YYEEEE come from the germline V gene. With V trimmed by 4 bases and J by 3 bases, 7 bases remained unmatched. As DNA, the CDR3 is TGTGCCAGCAGCCCTACAGGGACTAGCGTCTACGAGCAGTACTTC. Residues: CASSPTGTSVYEQYF.

The chain recombines TRBV5-1 with TRBJ2-3, with D perhaps TRBD2 (5 bases). Germline V CDR1 and CDR2: SGHRS, YFSETQ. The CDR3 loop spans 16 amino acids. V was cut by 0 bases and J by 0 bases, with 11 bases left in between. Here the CDR3 reads CASSLGALASTDTQYF. CDR3 sequence (DNA): TGCGCCAGCAGCTTGGGGGCTCTAGCTAGCACAGATACGCAGTATTTT. Full variable domain (outside the CDR3, taken from reference TRBV5-1 and TRBJ2-3): KAGVTQTPRYLIKTRGQQVTLSCSPISGHRSVSWYQQTPGQGLQFLFEYFSETQRNKGNFPGRFSGRQFSNSRSEMNVSTLELGDSALYLCASSLGALASTDTQYFGPGTRLTVL.

The V and J genes are TRBV2 and TRBJ1-4; TRBD1 aligns across 10 bases. This CDR3 has 14 amino acids. Germline V gene data show CDR1 as SNHLY and CDR2 as FYNNEI. V shed 6 bases, J shed 3 bases, and the junction held 1 base outside the gene matches. The CDR3: CASSGQGANEKLFF. Written as DNA, the CDR3 is TGTGCCAGCAGCGGACAGGGGGCTAATGAAAAACTGTTTTTT.

CDR3 DNA: TGTGCCAGCAGCGTCGGGACAGGGGCCGGGGAGCTGTTTTTT. Protein product: CASSVGTGAGELFF. This chain links TRBV3-1 (or the pseudogene TRBV3-2) with TRBJ2-2; TRBD1 matches at 10 bases. Germline CDR1 and CDR2: LGHDT and YNNKEL (reference sequence). V was clipped by 5 bases and J by 6 bases; unmatched bases: 3. CDR3 length: 14 amino acids.

The rearrangement links TRBV19 to TRBJ1-6; D perhaps matches TRBD1 (6 bases). The ends were cut back, 7 bases at V and 9 bases at J, with 16 bases in the middle. This CDR3 has 14 amino acids. Germline values: CDR1 LNHDA, CDR2 SQIVND (reference sequence). CDR3 bases: TGTGCCAGTAAAGCAGGGGTTCGGGGTTCACCCCTCCACTTT. Protein product: CASKAGVRGSPLHF.

This clone was detected once. The gene calls are TRBV18 and TRBJ2-1; 9 nucleotides line up with TRBD2. This CDR3 has 15 residues. Germline V gene sequence: CDR1 KGHSH, CDR2 LQKENI. V shed 4 bases, J shed 4 bases, and the junction held 5 bases outside the gene matches. CDR3 in amino acids: CASSLRRGGYNEQFF. CDR3 bases: TGTGCCAGCTCACTCCGGCGGGGGGGGTACAATGAGCAGTTCTTC.

The chain couples TRBV3-1 (or the pseudogene TRBV3-2) to TRBJ1-3, with TRBD1 matching over 7 bases. This CDR3 has 16 amino acids. The V segment lost 1 base and the J segment 1 base; nucleotides outside the gene matches: 4. CDR1 is LGHDT, CDR2 YNNKEL, per germline (reference sequence). The CDR3 reads CASSQVIRGSGNTIYF. CDR3 bases: TGTGCCAGCAGCCAAGTAATCAGGGGGTCTGGAAACACCATATATTTT.

This CDR3 reads CASSQGTGSGELFF. The CDR3 DNA sequence: TGTGCCAGCAGCCAAGGAACAGGTTCCGGGGAGCTGTTTTTT. The chain joins TRBV3-1 (or the pseudogene TRBV3-2) to TRBJ2-2, with D tentatively TRBD1 (5 bases). CDR3 size: 14 residues. The ends were cut back, 1 base at V and 6 bases at J, with 9 bases in the middle. Looked up from germline, CDR1 is LGHDT and CDR2 is YNNKEL (reference sequence).

V usage is TRBV2 and J usage is TRBJ1-6; 7 bases align to TRBD1. Germline loops: CDR1 SNHLY, CDR2 FYNNEI. Trimming cost V 4 bases and J 5 bases; bases outside gene matches: 8. This CDR3 has 16 amino acids. Written as DNA, the CDR3 is TGTGCCAGCAGTGTCCTAGGGGGACAGAATAATTCACCCCTCCACTTT. Translation gives CASSVLGGQNNSPLHF. Combining the CDR3 with reference TRBV2 and TRBJ1-6 gives the whole variable domain EPEVTQTPSHQVTQMGQEVILRCVPISNHLYFYWYRQILGQKVEFLVSFYNNEISEKSEIFDDQFSVERPDGSNFTLKIRSTKLEDSAMYFCASSVLGGQNNSPLHFGNGTRLTVT.

The V call is TRBV19, the J call TRBJ2-3; D not resolved. Trimming took 3 bases from V and 0 from J, leaving 7 bases between them. Looked up from germline, CDR1 is LNHDA and CDR2 is SQIVND (reference sequence). The CDR3 covers 14 residues. The chain's CDR3 is CASSIASSTDTQYF. The CDR3 DNA reads as TGTGCCAGTAGTATCGCGAGTAGCACAGATACGCAGTATTTT.

V is TRBV7-2 and J is TRBJ2-1; 11 positions match TRBD1. Looked up from germline, CDR1 is SGHTA and CDR2 is FQGNSA. This CDR3 comprises 17 residues. Trimming cost V 7 bases and J 6 bases; bases outside gene matches: 14. The CDR3 region is CASNPNLPGTGGNEQFF. The CDR3 DNA reads as TGTGCCAGCAATCCCAACCTTCCCGGGACAGGGGGCAATGAGCAGTTCTTC.

The chain combines TRBV4-1 with TRBJ2-7, with 7 bases that match TRBD2. Unmatched junction bases numbered 12, after V lost 3 bases and J lost 7 bases. The CDR3 loop spans 15 amino acids. The germline gives CDR1 MGHRA, CDR2 YSYEKL. CDR3 residues: CASSHIDEAGEEQYF. The CDR3 bases are TGCGCCAGCAGCCATATCGATGAGGCGGGAGAGGAGCAGTACTTC.

The gene calls are TRBV5-1 and TRBJ2-1, with 10 bases aligning to TRBD2. This CDR3 region has 15 residues. The trim removed 4 bases at V and 7 bases at J, leaving 8 bases unmatched. CDR1 is SGHRS, CDR2 YFSETQ, per germline. CDR3 DNA sequence: TGCGCCAGCAGCACCAGCGGGGGGGCGATGAATGAGCAGTTCTTC. Protein sequence: CASSTSGGAMNEQFF.

CDR3 amino acids: CASSSGLAGLVNEQFF. Here the CDR3 DNA reads TGTGCCAGCAGCTCCGGACTAGCGGGGCTGGTGAATGAGCAGTTCTTC. The chain links TRBV6-2 or TRBV6-3 to TRBJ2-1; 12 bases align to TRBD2. Germline assignment: CDR1 MNHEY and CDR2 SVGEGT. The CDR3 has 16 residues. Trimming took 6 bases from V and 7 from J; bases not matched to a gene: 10.

V usage is TRBV6-2 or TRBV6-3 and J usage is TRBJ2-7; TRBD2 aligns across 7 bases. The CDR3 loop spans 15 amino acids. Germline assignment: CDR1 MNHEY and CDR2 SVGEGT. V shed 2 bases, J shed 0 bases, and the junction held 4 bases outside the gene matches. CDR3 loop: CASSYPGLHSYEQYF. The DNA for the CDR3 is TGTGCCAGCAGTTACCCGGGACTACACTCCTACGAGCAGTACTTC.

In this sample, this clone turned up once. The rearrangement links TRBV9 to TRBJ2-2; D possibly corresponds to TRBD1 (5 bases). CDR3 size: 13 residues. V lost 7 bases to trimming and J lost 2 bases, with 9 bases between them. Per germline, CDR1 SGDLS and CDR2 YYNGEE. The CDR3 DNA reads TGTGCCAGCGAGACAGCCAACACCGGGGAGCTGTTTTTT. This sequence encodes CASETANTGELFF.

The rearrangement uses TRBV6-5 and TRBJ2-3; 10 nucleotides match TRBD2. V lost 5 bases to trimming and J lost 7 bases; unmatched junction nucleotides: 9. The CDR3 covers 15 residues. CDR1 is MNHEY and CDR2 is SVGAGI in the germline V gene. CDR3 DNA sequence: TGTGCCAGCAGTACGGGGAATAGCGGGGGGAATACGCAGTATTTT. Translation gives CASSTGNSGGNTQYF.

The chain links TRBV10-3 to TRBJ2-3; a weak D match, TRBD2 (5 bases). Germline V gene sequence: CDR1 ENHRY, CDR2 SYGVKD. The CDR3 has 12 residues. V was trimmed by 7 bases and J by 2 bases, leaving 7 bases between them. The CDR3 sequence: CAINGDTDTQYF. CDR3 DNA: TGTGCCATCAACGGGGACACAGATACGCAGTATTTT.

The chain joins TRBV2 to TRBJ2-5; no reliable D call. The germline V gene has CDR1 SNHLY and CDR2 FYNNEI. Trimming removed 3 bases at V and 3 bases at J, with 8 bases between. The CDR3 is 13 residues long. The CDR3: CASSDRLEETQYF. The DNA of the CDR3 is TGTGCCAGCAGTGATCGGTTGGAAGAGACCCAGTACTTC.

This clone was seen just once. The chain uses TRBV4-1 and TRBJ1-5; D remains unclear. The CDR3 has 16 residues. CDR1 is MGHRA, CDR2 YSYEKL, per germline. The V and J ends lost 0 bases and 0 bases respectively, with 9 bases between them. The CDR3 here is CASSQEGSSSNQPQHF. CDR3 nucleotide sequence: TGCGCCAGCAGCCAAGAGGGCAGCAGTAGCAATCAGCCCCAGCATTTT.

The V and J genes are TRBV19 and TRBJ1-2; D is uncertain. Per the germline V gene, CDR1 is LNHDA and CDR2 is SQIVND (reference sequence). This CDR3 is built from 16 residues. Trimming shortened V by 3 bases and J by 4 bases, and 18 bases separated the two germline ends. The CDR3 region is CASSIPPGLTGYGYTF. CDR3 bases: TGTGCCAGTAGTATCCCCCCGGGTCTTACGGGCTATGGCTACACCTTC. The full variable domain, rest sourced from reference TRBV19 and TRBJ1-2, is DGGITQSPKYLFRKEGQNVTLSCEQNLNHDAMYWYRQDPGQGLRLIYYSQIVNDFQKGDIAEGYSVSREKKESFPLTVTSAQKNPTAFYLCASSIPPGLTGYGYTFGSGTRLTVV.